This record covers a single T cell receptor (beta chain). Its antigen remains unidentified. This CDR3 is 15 amino acids long. From germline, CDR1 is SGHRS and CDR2 YFSETQ. The V and J ends lost 2 bases and 3 bases respectively, with 13 bases between them. This sample stems from a study of cytotoxic CD8 clonotypes in ibrutinib-treated CLL. For the study at large: Of a cohort that held some 10 relapsed/refractory and some 15 treatment-naive patients, some 17 were IGHV unmutated.

The sequencing depth, 1 in 200,000 to 1 in 1 million T cells, was the target. Assay used: immunoSEQ multiplex PCR; TCRdb lists only in-frame clones, some missing. The sample has under 200,000 clones, around 80% seen once; the top ten hold about 4.5%. Whole-study results and caveats: Contraction or stability on treatment was seen for public clonotypes, which were uncommon. The study found clonality rose at ibrutinib response, then fell toward baseline at progression.

The V gene is TRBV5-1, the J gene TRBJ2-3; D is perhaps TRBD1 or TRBD2 (6 bases each). This receptor was taken from a human donor with chronic lymphocytic leukemia. Sequences were derived from PBMCs, sampled after 24 months of ibrutinib treatment. CDR3 in amino acids: CASSFVGGMTDTQYF. The DNA for the CDR3 is TGCGCCAGCAGCTTTGTGGGGGGCATGACAGATACGCAGTATTTT.